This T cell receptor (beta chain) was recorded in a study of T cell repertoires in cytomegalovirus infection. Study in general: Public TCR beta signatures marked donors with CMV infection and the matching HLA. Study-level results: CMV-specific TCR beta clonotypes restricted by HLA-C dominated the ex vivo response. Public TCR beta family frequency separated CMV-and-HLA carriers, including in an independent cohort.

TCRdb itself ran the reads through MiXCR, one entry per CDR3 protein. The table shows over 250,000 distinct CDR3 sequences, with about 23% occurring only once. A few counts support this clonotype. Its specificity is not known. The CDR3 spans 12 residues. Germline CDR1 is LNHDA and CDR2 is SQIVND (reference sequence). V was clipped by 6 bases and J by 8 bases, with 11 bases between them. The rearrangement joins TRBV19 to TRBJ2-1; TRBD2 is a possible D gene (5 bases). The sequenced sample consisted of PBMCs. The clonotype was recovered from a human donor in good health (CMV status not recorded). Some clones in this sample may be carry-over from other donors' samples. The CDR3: CASSRWRDEQFF. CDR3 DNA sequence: TGTGCCAGTAGCAGGTGGCGGGATGAGCAGTTCTTC.